The rows below give T cell receptor beta chains drawn from one sample of a study of technical replicates of blood from a few donors. Assay used: immunoSEQ multiplex PCR; TCRdb lists only in-frame clones, some missing. The sample lists 84,000 or so clones, around 93% occurring once. What was sequenced was T cells isolated from PBMCs. Receptor source: a human donor in good health. CDR3s include the opening cysteine and the closing phenylalanine or tryptophan. The order of the fields is clone size, V gene, J gene, D gene, CDR3 DNA, CDR3 protein. A D gene is named only where the DNA matches it firmly. Some rows mark clone size as missing; the rest say once, few, many or name a class of expanded clone.

>few|TRBV30|TRBJ1-1|TRBD1
TGTGCCTGGGGGACAGGGCGGAACACTGAAGCTTTCTTT
CAWGTGRNTEAFF
>-|TRBV2|TRBJ1-1|-
TGTGCCAGCAGTGACCCACAGGGCCGGGGAGCTTTCTTT
CASSDPQGRGAFF
>-|TRBV28|TRBJ1-1|-
TGTGCCAGCAGTTTTGTTAACGGGTACACTGAAGCTTTCTTT
CASSFVNGYTEAFF
>-|TRBV10-3|TRBJ1-2|-
TGTGCCATCAGTGAAGAGAGGGCTGACGTCTATGGCTACACCTTC
CAISEERADVYGYTF
>-|TRBV27|TRBJ1-3|-
TGTGCCAGCAGGGACAGCTCTGGAAACACCATATATTTT
CASRDSSGNTIYF
>once|TRBV5-1|TRBJ1-1|TRBD1
TGCGCCAGCAGCTTGGGGGTTAGGGACAGTTTGAAAGCTTTCTTT
CASSLGVRDSLKAFF
>-|TRBV18|TRBJ1-4|TRBD1
TGTGCCAGCTCACCACGGCCGTTGACAGGGGCAACTAATGAAAAACTGTTTTTT
CASSPRPLTGATNEKLFF
>-|TRBV30|TRBJ2-1|-
TGTGCCGAGGACAGCCTGGCTAACAATGAGCAGTTCTTC
CAEDSLANNEQFF
>-|TRBV6-6|TRBJ2-3|-
TGTGCCAGCCTGATTGAAGAGAAGCGGGATACGCAGTATTTT
CASLIEEKRDTQYF
>-|TRBV6-5|TRBJ1-2|-
TGTGCCAGCAGTTACGACAGGTCCTATGGCTACACCTTC
CASSYDRSYGYTF
>-|TRBV6-1|TRBJ2-2|TRBD2
TGTGCCAGCAGTGAAGGGCCGGGGGGGGTGCCCGGGGAGCTGTTTTTT
CASSEGPGGVPGELFF
>-|TRBV5-1|TRBJ1-1|TRBD1
TGCGCCAGCAGCTGGGGACAGGGCTCCACTGAAGCTTTCTTT
CASSWGQGSTEAFF
>-|TRBV29-1|TRBJ2-7|-
TGCAGCGTTGCCGGCAGGGTGAGCTACGAGCAGTACTTC
CSVAGRVSYEQYF
>-|TRBV11-1|TRBJ2-7|-
TGTGCCAGCAGCGCAGGACAAGGGGAAGTGGGGGAGCAGTACTTC
CASSAGQGEVGEQYF
>-|TRBV6-5|TRBJ2-2|TRBD2
TGTGCCAGCAGTTTAGCGGGAGGGATCCCCGGGGAGCTGTTTTTT
CASSLAGGIPGELFF
>-|TRBV4-1|TRBJ2-5|-
TGCGCCAGCAGCCAAGATCGGGGGGCATGGACCCAGTACTTC
CASSQDRGAWTQYF
>-|TRBV5-8|TRBJ2-7|TRBD1
TGTGCCAGCAGCTTGGGGTGGGGACAGACCGTGCTAAACGAGCAGTACTTC
CASSLGWGQTVLNEQYF
>-|TRBV5-5|TRBJ2-7|-
TGTGCCAGCAGCGGAACCATGCAGGGAAAAACCTACGAGCAGTACTTC
CASSGTMQGKTYEQYF
>-|TRBV6-5|TRBJ1-2|-
TGTGCCAGCAGCCCTAGTTCTCTGAACTATGGCTACACCTTC
CASSPSSLNYGYTF
>once|TRBV4-1|TRBJ1-5|-
TGCGCCAGCAGCCAAGCCCGGGGAGGGAATCAGCCCCAGCATTTT
CASSQARGGNQPQHF
>-|TRBV2|TRBJ2-1|TRBD2
TGTGCCAGCAGTGAAGCGCTTCGGGAGGAGGAGCAGTTCTTC
CASSEALREEEQFF
>-|TRBV2|TRBJ2-1|TRBD2
TGTGCCAGCAGTCCAGAACTAGCGGGGGTACCCTACAATGAGCAGTTCTTC
CASSPELAGVPYNEQFF
>-|TRBV2|TRBJ1-1|TRBD1
TGTGCCAGCAGAATCGGACAGGGGGGGGACACTGAAGCTTTCTTT
CASRIGQGGDTEAFF